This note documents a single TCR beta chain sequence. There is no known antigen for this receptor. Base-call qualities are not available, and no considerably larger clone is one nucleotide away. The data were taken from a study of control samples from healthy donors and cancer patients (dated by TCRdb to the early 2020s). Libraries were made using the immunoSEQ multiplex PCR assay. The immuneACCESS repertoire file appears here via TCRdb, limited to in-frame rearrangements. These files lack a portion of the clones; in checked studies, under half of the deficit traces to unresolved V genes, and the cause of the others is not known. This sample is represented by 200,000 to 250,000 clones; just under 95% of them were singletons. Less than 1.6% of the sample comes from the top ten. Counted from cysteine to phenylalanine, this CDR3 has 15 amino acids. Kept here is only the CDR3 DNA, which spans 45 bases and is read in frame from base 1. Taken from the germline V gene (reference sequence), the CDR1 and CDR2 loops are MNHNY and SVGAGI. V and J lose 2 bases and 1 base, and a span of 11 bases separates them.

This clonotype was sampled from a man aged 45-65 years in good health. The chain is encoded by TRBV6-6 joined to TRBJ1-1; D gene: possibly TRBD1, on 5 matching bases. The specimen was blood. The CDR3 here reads CASSYRLQENTEAFF. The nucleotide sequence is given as TGTGCCAGCAGTTACCGCTTACAGGAGAACACTGAAGCTTTCTTT.